The rows below give T cell receptor beta chains drawn from one sample of a study of CD8 T cells in ankylosing spondylitis. Each CDR3 protein is one row after TCRdb ran MiXCR on the 5' RACE reads. The sample carries 100,000 to 150,000 distinct CDR3 sequences, more than 9.5% recorded once. Specimen: blood, either unsorted or a sorted T cell fraction (not recorded which). The origin of the receptors is a female donor with ankylosing spondylitis or in good health (not recorded which). The CDR3 runs from the conserved cysteine through the conserved F or W. Fields, in order: D gene, J gene, CDR3 length, V gene, clone size, CDR3 protein, CDR3 DNA. The D gene is left open where the match is weak. Rows may omit the clone size; those that give it use once, few, many or a size class.

>TRBD1|TRBJ1-2|16|TRBV7-2|few
CASSLVPGQGGYGYTF
TGTGCCAGCAGCCTGGTCCCGGGACAGGGGGGGTATGGCTACACCTTC
>NA|TRBJ2-6|15|TRBV28|few
CASSPQVSGANVLTF
TGTGCCAGCAGCCCCCAGGTCTCTGGGGCCAACGTCCTGACTTTC
>NA|TRBJ1-2|16|TRBV7-9|NA
CASSPPGEGLSGGYTF
TGTGCCAGCAGCCCCCCGGGGGAGGGGCTTAGCGGAGGCTACACCTTC
>NA|TRBJ2-1|13|TRBV12-3/TRBV12-4|many
CASSLARYNEQFF
TGTGCCAGCAGTTTAGCCAGGTACAATGAGCAGTTCTTC
>NA|TRBJ1-1|14|TRBV28|many
CASSTLGTRTEAFF
TGTGCCAGCAGTACGCTGGGCACCCGAACTGAAGCTTTCTTT
>TRBD2|TRBJ2-3|15|TRBV12-3/TRBV12-4|NA
CASSREARRTDTQYF
TGTGCCAGCAGTCGGGAGGCACGCCGGACAGATACGCAGTATTTT
>TRBD2|TRBJ2-3|17|TRBV20-1|many
CSASALAGGPATDTQYF
TGCAGTGCTAGCGCTCTAGCGGGAGGCCCTGCCACAGATACGCAGTATTTT
>TRBD1|TRBJ2-7|15|TRBV6-1|many
CASSDRQGGYYEQYF
TGTGCCAGCAGCGACCGACAGGGTGGGTACTACGAGCAGTACTTC
>TRBD2|TRBJ2-1|15|TRBV7-9|many
CASSLMTSGSDEQFF
TGTGCCAGCAGCTTAATGACTAGCGGGAGCGATGAGCAGTTCTTC
>NA|TRBJ1-1|15|TRBV15|many
CATSSGGRMNTEAFF
TGTGCCACCAGCTCGGGGGGGCGGATGAACACTGAAGCTTTCTTT
>NA|TRBJ2-2|13|TRBV29-1|many
CSVALGNTGELFF
TGCAGCGTTGCGCTGGGGAACACCGGGGAGCTGTTTTTT
>TRBD1|TRBJ1-2|14|TRBV5-6|NA
CASRAGGTGYGYTF
TGTGCCAGCAGGGCAGGGGGCACCGGTTATGGCTACACCTTC
>NA|TRBJ2-7|12|TRBV10-1|many
CASSRTYSEQYF
TGCGCCAGCAGCAGGACGTATAGCGAGCAGTACTTC
>TRBD2|TRBJ2-1|15|TRBV20-1|many
CSARGTGGRYNEQFF
TGCAGTGCGCGGGGAACGGGGGGGAGGTACAATGAGCAGTTCTTC
>NA|TRBJ1-1|13|TRBV20-1|many
CSASRADDAEAFF
TGCAGTGCTAGCCGGGCAGACGACGCTGAAGCTTTCTTT
>NA|TRBJ2-2|17|TRBV25-1|many
CASSELTKGSNTGELFF
TGTGCCAGCAGTGAACTTACAAAGGGTTCGAACACCGGGGAGCTGTTTTTT
>NA|TRBJ2-2|15|TRBV5-1|many
CASSLSIPFTGELFF
TGCGCCAGCAGTTTGAGTATTCCTTTCACCGGGGAGCTGTTTTTT
>NA|TRBJ2-2|13|TRBV4-2|NA
CAMGDGLPGELFF
TGTGCCATGGGCGACGGGCTCCCCGGGGAGCTGTTTTTT
>NA|TRBJ2-3|15|TRBV20-1|many
CSARASLGDSDTQYF
TGCAGTGCTAGAGCGTCTCTCGGGGATTCAGATACGCAGTATTTT
>NA|TRBJ1-2|15|TRBV12-3/TRBV12-4|many
CASSPTGPHNYGYTF
TGTGCCAGCAGCCCCACGGGACCGCATAACTATGGCTACACCTTC
>NA|TRBJ2-3|16|TRBV14|many
CASSQDEAGYTDTQYF
TGTGCCAGCAGCCAAGATGAGGCAGGATACACAGATACGCAGTATTTT
>TRBD1|TRBJ2-3|15|TRBV7-7|NA
CASNSGQEYTDTQYF
TGTGCCAGCAACTCCGGACAGGAGTACACAGATACGCAGTATTTT
>NA|TRBJ1-2|14|TRBV11-2|many
CASSPAGRRNGYTF
TGTGCCAGCAGCCCGGCGGGACGCAGAAATGGCTACACCTTC
>TRBD2|TRBJ2-7|14|TRBV20-1|NA
CSAESGTKGYEQYF
TGCAGTGCAGAATCCGGGACTAAAGGCTACGAGCAGTACTTC
>NA|TRBJ2-6|18|TRBV20-1|many
CSARAQGSSFSGANVLTF
TGCAGTGCCCGGGCTCAGGGGTCCTCTTTTTCTGGGGCCAACGTCCTGACTTTC
>TRBD1|TRBJ1-1|13|TRBV29-1|many
CSVNRGMGTEAFF
TGCAGCGTGAACAGGGGCATGGGCACTGAAGCTTTCTTT
>NA|TRBJ1-2|15|TRBV5-1|many
CASSVGTLSLDGYTF
TGCGCCAGCAGCGTTGGGACATTAAGTCTCGATGGCTACACCTTC
>TRBD1|TRBJ1-2|19|TRBV3-1|many
CASSLFLGTGQTFYYGYTF
TGTGCCAGCAGTCTCTTTTTAGGTACGGGACAGACTTTTTACTATGGCTACACCTTC
>TRBD1|TRBJ2-2|16|TRBV24-1|many
CATSDRDSPNTGELFF
TGTGCCACCAGTGATCGGGACAGCCCGAACACCGGGGAGCTGTTTTTT